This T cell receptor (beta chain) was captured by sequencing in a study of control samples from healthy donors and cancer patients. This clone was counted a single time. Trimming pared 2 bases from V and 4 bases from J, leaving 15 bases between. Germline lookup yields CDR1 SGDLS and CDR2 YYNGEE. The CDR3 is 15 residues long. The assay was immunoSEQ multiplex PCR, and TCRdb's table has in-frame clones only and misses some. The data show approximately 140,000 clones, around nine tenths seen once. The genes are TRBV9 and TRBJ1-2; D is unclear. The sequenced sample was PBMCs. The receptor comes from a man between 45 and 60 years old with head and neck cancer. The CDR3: CASSVETGDAYGYTF. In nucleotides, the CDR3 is TGTGCCAGCAGCGTGGAAACCGGAGACGCCTATGGCTACACCTTC. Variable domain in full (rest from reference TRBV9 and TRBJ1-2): DSGVTQTPKHLITATGQRVTLRCSPRSGDLSVYWYQQSLDQGLQFLIQYYNGEERAKGNILERFSAQQFPDLHSELNLSSLELGDSALYFCASSVETGDAYGYTFGSGTRLTVV.